These T cell receptor beta chains were read from a single sample in a study of human T cells and chemical hapten exposure. TCRdb reanalysed the RACE reads using MiXCR and keeps one entry per CDR3 protein. The profile shows fewer than 50,000 distinct CDR3 sequences, 3.7% of them singletons. The sequencing input was whole blood. Source of these receptors: a human donor in good health. Some clones in this sample may be carry-over from other donors' samples. The CDR3 runs from the conserved cysteine through the conserved F or W. The order of the fields is CDR3 DNA, CDR3 protein, D gene, J gene, V gene, clone size. D genes are given only for firm matches. Not all rows give a size; the values are once, few, many and, for expanded clones, a class.

TGTGCCAGCGCGACAGGGCGTAGCGAAAAACTGTTTTTT,CASATGRSEKLFF,TRBD1,TRBJ1-4,TRBV27,many
TGTGCCAGCAGGGGGACAGATACGCAGTATTTT,CASRGTDTQYF,-,TRBJ2-3,TRBV25-1,many
TGTGCCAGCAGGGACCCGTCGTTCTTC,CASRDPSFF,-,TRBJ2-1,TRBV6-1,many
TGTGCCAGCAGCTCTGCAGGGATTCCGAGCAACGAGCAGTACTTC,CASSSAGIPSNEQYF,-,TRBJ2-7,TRBV7-9,few
TGTGCCAGCAGCTTTGGCGGGGGGTTCTCCTACGAGCAGTACTTC,CASSFGGGFSYEQYF,TRBD2,TRBJ2-7,TRBV7-8,many
TGTGCCAGCTCACCACGGGCAGCGAACACCGGGGAGCTGTTTTTT,CASSPRAANTGELFF,-,TRBJ2-2,TRBV18,few
TGTGCCAGCAGCGCGGCCCCCTCGACAGGAGCTAGCACAGATACGCAGTATTTT,CASSAAPSTGASTDTQYF,-,TRBJ2-3,TRBV5-4,many
TGTGCCAGCAGTTTGCGGGGCAGGGGCAGGGAGCAGTTCTTC,CASSLRGRGREQFF,-,TRBJ2-1,TRBV28,many
TGTGCCAGCAGCCAGCCGGGGGGCTATGGCTACACCTTC,CASSQPGGYGYTF,-,TRBJ1-2,TRBV7-6,-
TGTGCCAGCAGCTTACGGGGCCCCTTGAGCTCTGGGGCCAACGTCCTGACTTTC,CASSLRGPLSSGANVLTF,-,TRBJ2-6,TRBV7-3,many
TGCAGTGCTCCACCACTAGCGGGAGTACCCAAAAACATTCAGTACTTC,CSAPPLAGVPKNIQYF,TRBD2,TRBJ2-4,TRBV20-1,medium-sized
TGTGCCAGCAGTTCCCGAGAGGGGAACGAGCAGTACTTC,CASSSREGNEQYF,-,TRBJ2-7,TRBV6-6,few
TGCGCCAGCAGCCAAGTCCTGACCTTGAACACTGAAGCTTTCTTT,CASSQVLTLNTEAFF,-,TRBJ1-1,TRBV4-1,many
TGCGCCAGCAGCTCGGACGCCACGAGGATCTATGAGCAGTTCTTC,CASSSDATRIYEQFF,-,TRBJ2-1,TRBV5-1,many
TGCAGTGCTGATCTAGCGGGGGCAAACACAGATACGCAGTATTTT,CSADLAGANTDTQYF,TRBD2,TRBJ2-3,TRBV20-1,many
TGTGCCAGCAGCTTAGTAGTGGATGGACAGGGGGTTGGTGGCTACACCTTC,CASSLVVDGQGVGGYTF,TRBD1,TRBJ1-2,TRBV7-6,many
TGTGCCAGCAGGAGTATAGCGGGAGGGAGCACAGATACGCAGTATTTT,CASRSIAGGSTDTQYF,TRBD2,TRBJ2-3,TRBV27,few
TGTGCCAGCAAACTCTTGACAGGGAACACTGAAGCTTTCTTT,CASKLLTGNTEAFF,-,TRBJ1-1,TRBV27,-
TGCGCCAGCAGCTCCCCCGGACGGTCTGGGGCCAACGTCCTGACTTTC,CASSSPGRSGANVLTF,-,TRBJ2-6,TRBV4-1,-
TGTGCCAGCAGTTACTCTGGGTTACCCCCAGGGGAGACCCAGTACTTC,CASSYSGLPPGETQYF,-,TRBJ2-5,TRBV6-6,many
TGTGCCACCAGTGATAGGGGGGCGGAAGACTATGGCTACACCTTC,CATSDRGAEDYGYTF,-,TRBJ1-2,TRBV24-1,many
TGTGCCAGCATCGACATGGGTGGCTACACCTTC,CASIDMGGYTF,-,TRBJ1-2,TRBV19,-
TGTGCCAGCAGTGACTCGACAGGGCACGGGGAGCTGTTTTTT,CASSDSTGHGELFF,TRBD1,TRBJ2-2,TRBV6-4,many
TGCAGCGTGACGGTGGACAGGGCCACAACTAATGAAAAACTGTTTTTT,CSVTVDRATTNEKLFF,TRBD1,TRBJ1-4,TRBV29-1,many
TGTGCCAGCAGTCTATGGGCAGGGCTCGCTCAGCCCCAGCATTTT,CASSLWAGLAQPQHF,-,TRBJ1-5,TRBV5-6,-
TGTGCCAGCAGGCATCCAGGGTCGACTAATGAAAAACTGTTTTTT,CASRHPGSTNEKLFF,-,TRBJ1-4,TRBV28,many
TGCAGCGTTGCACTTCAAACTAATGAGCAGTTCTTC,CSVALQTNEQFF,-,TRBJ2-1,TRBV29-1,many